What follows are 20 T cell receptor beta chains derived from one specimen sequenced in a study of T cell repertoires in cytomegalovirus infection. TCRdb called the reads again in MiXCR, with one record for every CDR3 protein. The table shows around 260,000 distinct CDR3 sequences, with about 25% occurring only once. Material for sequencing was PBMCs. The source is a human donor in good health (CMV status not recorded). Some clones in this sample may be carry-over from other donors' samples.

V and J are TRBV29-1 and TRBJ2-5; no definite D call. CDR3 length: 12 residues. Germline V CDR1 and CDR2: SQVTM, ANQGSEA. Trimming took 3 bases from V and 2 from J, leaving 7 bases between them. CDR3 sequence (DNA): TGCAGCGTTGAGGTCGGGCAAGAGACCCAGTACTTC. Its translation is CSVEVGQETQYF.

There are many counts of this clonotype. The chain is built from TRBV6-1 and TRBJ2-6; D unresolved. CDR1 is MNHNS, CDR2 SASEGT, per germline. Trimming cost V 7 bases and J 0 bases, with 7 bases left between them. The CDR3 consists of 14 residues. The CDR3 spells CASKPNSGANVLTF. CDR3 DNA: TGTGCCAGCAAACCGAACTCTGGGGCCAACGTCCTGACTTTC.

The chain employs TRBV6-6 and TRBJ2-3; TRBD2 matches at 10 bases. With V trimmed by 7 bases and J by 7 bases, 8 bases remained unmatched. Germline V gives CDR1 MNHNY, CDR2 SVGAGI (reference sequence). CDR3 length: 14 amino acids. The CDR3 spells CASKVAGGSNTQYF. Written as DNA, the CDR3 is TGTGCCAGCAAAGTAGCGGGGGGCAGCAATACGCAGTATTTT.

The chain has TRBV5-6 and TRBJ2-5; maybe TRBD1 (6 bases). Looked up from germline, CDR1 is SGHDT and CDR2 is YYEEEE. V lost 2 bases and J lost 0, with 17 bases in between. CDR3 length equals 17 residues. The CDR3 region has the DNA TGTGCCAGCAGCTTCGTGGGGGACACAAAGTACCAAGAGACCCAGTACTTC. Its translation is CASSFVGDTKYQETQYF. The whole variable domain, remainder taken from reference TRBV5-6 and TRBJ2-5, is DAGVTQSPTHLIKTRGQQVTLRCSPKSGHDTVSWYQQALGQGPQFIFQYYEEEERQRGNFPDRFSGHQFPNYSSELNVNALLLGDSALYLCASSFVGDTKYQETQYFGPGTRLLVL.

This clonotype was counted at least ten times. V gene TRBV7-2 combines with J gene TRBJ1-5, with 9 bases lining up with TRBD1. The CDR3 length is 15 residues. J lost 3 bases, V lost 4 bases, and 4 bases had no gene match. Germline V lookup: CDR1 SGHTA, CDR2 FQGNSA. CDR3 loop: CASSSRTGDNQPQHF. The DNA for the CDR3 is TGTGCCAGCAGCTCCCGGACAGGGGACAATCAGCCCCAGCATTTT.

This clonotype was recorded a few times. This chain uses TRBV7-2 with TRBJ2-1; D is unclear. V shed 3 bases and J shed 0 bases, with 9 bases lying between them. The CDR3 extends over 15 amino acids. Germline-derived CDR1 and CDR2 are SGHTA and FQGNSA. The CDR3 sequence: CASSLGVVSYNEQFF. Written as DNA, the CDR3 is TGTGCCAGCAGCTTGGGCGTCGTCTCCTACAATGAGCAGTTCTTC.

Regarding this clonotype: Here the CDR3 omits its conserved ending phenylalanine or tryptophan, so a read error is the likely source. No DNA is shown, since the ends of the CDR3 on it are uncertain; the CDR3 is the one TCRdb lists. The J gene is TRBJ2-5, the V gene TRBV28; the table's D call TRBD2 went unverified against the DNA. The germline CDR1 and CDR2 sequences are MDHEN and SYDVKM. Termini included, the CDR3 measures 14 amino acids. The CDR3 loop reads CASSRSPAEVPSFL.

A few counts support this clonotype. The rearrangement uses TRBV11-2 and TRBJ1-5; D unclear. Germline V CDR1 and CDR2: SGHAT, FQNNGV. Trimming removed 0 bases at V and 4 bases at J, with 7 bases between. The CDR3 extends over 14 amino acids. DNA of the CDR3: TGTGCCAGCAGCTTAGAACGGATAAATCAGCCCCAGCATTTT. Protein: CASSLERINQPQHF.

This chain joins TRBV15 and TRBJ1-5; TRBD1 is a possible D gene (5 bases). CDR1 is LNHNV and CDR2 is YYDKDF in the germline V gene (reference sequence). The CDR3 is made up of 15 amino acids. V was pared by 1 base and J by 4 bases, with 11 bases between. The DNA for the CDR3 is TGTGCCACCAGCAGAGGATTGGGGGGTAATCAGCCCCAGCATTTT. Amino acid sequence: CATSRGLGGNQPQHF.

This clonotype came up a few times. The chain is built from TRBV14 and TRBJ1-3, with TRBD1 matching 7 bases. Germline V gives CDR1 SGHDN, CDR2 FVKESK. The CDR3 consists of 15 residues. The V gene end was trimmed by 4 bases and the J gene end by 3 bases; junction bases not matched to a gene: 6. CDR3 protein: CASSPQTGLGNTIYF. The DNA of the CDR3 is TGTGCCAGCAGCCCTCAGACAGGGCTTGGAAACACCATATATTTT.

J is TRBJ2-7 and V is TRBV6-6; a weak D match, TRBD1 (5 bases). Germline lookup yields CDR1 MNHNY and CDR2 SVGAGI (reference sequence). Between the trimmed V and J ends, which lost 6 bases and 6 bases, there was a span of 18 bases. This CDR3 region has 14 residues. As DNA, the CDR3 is TGTGCCAGCAGAAGACGACAGACATTCGGCGAGCAGTACTTC. The encoded protein is CASRRRQTFGEQYF.

This clonotype was picked up many times. This sequence joins TRBV7-6 and TRBJ2-2; the D gene is possibly TRBD2 (6 bases). CDR3 length: 16 residues. V dropped 6 bases and J dropped 1 base, with 15 bases sitting between them. Germline V CDR1 and CDR2: SGHVS, FNYEAQ. CDR3 protein: CASRPGLRGNTGELFF. In nucleotides, the CDR3 is TGTGCCAGCAGACCGGGACTGAGGGGGAACACCGGGGAGCTGTTTTTT.

DNA of the CDR3: TGTGCCACCAGCGCCGCTTGGGGGACTGGAAACACCATATATTTT. Protein: CATSAAWGTGNTIYF. The chain has TRBV15 and TRBJ1-3; weak D call: TRBD1 (5 bases). Trimming stripped 5 bases from V and 2 bases from J, with 13 bases between. The CDR3 is made up of 15 amino acids. CDR1 and CDR2 (germline): LNHNV, YYDKDF (reference sequence).

There are a few counts of this clonotype. V is TRBV27 and J is TRBJ2-1; 8 bases are a match to TRBD1. The CDR3 sequence is 20 residues long. The V gene's germline CDR1 is MNHEY and CDR2 SMNVEV (reference sequence). V lost 3 bases and J lost 3; bases outside the gene matches: 19. CDR3 region: CASSFLSEKKRDRNYNEQFF. The CDR3 DNA reads TGTGCCAGCAGTTTTCTTTCGGAGAAAAAACGGGACAGGAACTACAATGAGCAGTTCTTC.

This clonotype was counted at least ten times. The chain has TRBV7-2 and TRBJ2-3; 8 bases align to TRBD2. CDR1 SGHTA and CDR2 FQGNSA come from the germline V gene. The CDR3 runs 16 residues. V trimming: 0 bases; J trimming: 4 bases; junction bases outside the gene matches: 6. This chain's CDR3 is CASSLALREGADTQYF. CDR3 bases: TGTGCCAGCAGCTTAGCGCTTCGGGAGGGAGCAGATACGCAGTATTTT.

V and J are TRBV28 and TRBJ1-1; the D is unclear. V shed 6 bases and J shed 7 bases, with 15 bases lying between them. This CDR3 is 13 amino acids long. Germline assignment: CDR1 MDHEN and CDR2 SYDVKM. The DNA for the CDR3 is TGTGCCAGCAGCCCCGGGGTGGGCGATGAAGCTTTCTTT. Translating gives CASSPGVGDEAFF.

Only one count was recorded for this clonotype. A read error may be the cause here, since a much bigger clone is one base away. The conserved final phenylalanine or tryptophan is absent from the CDR3, which likely points to a read error. The chain has TRBV7-2 and TRBJ1-2; the D is unclear. Trimming pared 1 base from V and 7 bases from J, leaving 7 bases between. The CDR3 extends over 12 amino acids. Germline CDR1 SGHTA, CDR2 FQGNSA. In DNA, the CDR3 is TGTGCCAGCAGCTTAGGGGTTGCTGGCTACACCCTC. This sequence encodes CASSLGVAGYTL.

This clonotype appeared many times. The chain joins TRBV7-7 to TRBJ1-4, with a possible D match to TRBD1 (5 bases). Germline lookup yields CDR1 SSHAT and CDR2 FNYEAQ (reference sequence). The CDR3 is made up of 13 amino acids. CDR3 loop: CASQKRGREKLFF. The CDR3 DNA follows: TGTGCTAGCCAGAAAAGGGGTCGGGAAAAACTGTTTTTT.

V gene TRBV7-9 combines with J gene TRBJ1-2; 8 bases match TRBD1. J gave up 4 bases and V 5 bases, and 6 bases lay outside the gene matches. Germline V gene data show CDR1 as SEHNR and CDR2 as FQNEAQ (reference sequence). The CDR3 is 14 residues long. The CDR3 bases are TGTGCCAGCAGCAGACAGGGGTGGGCCTATGGCTACACCTTC. Translation gives CASSRQGWAYGYTF. Using reference TRBV7-9 and TRBJ1-2 for the parts outside the CDR3, the full variable domain is DTGVSQNPRHKITKRGQNVTFRCDPISEHNRLYWYRQTLGQGPEFLTYFQNEAQLEKSRLLSDRFSAERPKGSFSTLEIQRTEQGDSAMYLCASSRQGWAYGYTFGSGTRLTVV.

In its sample, this clonotype was seen a few times. The chain carries TRBV28 and TRBJ2-2, with D perhaps TRBD1 or TRBD2 (5 bases each). The length of the CDR3 is 15 residues. Looked up from germline, CDR1 is MDHEN and CDR2 is SYDVKM. The germline V and J ends were trimmed by 7 bases and 2 bases, with 14 bases remaining between them. The CDR3 is CASTRWGTNTGELFF. The CDR3 DNA reads TGTGCCAGCACCCGGTGGGGGACCAACACCGGGGAGCTGTTTTTT.